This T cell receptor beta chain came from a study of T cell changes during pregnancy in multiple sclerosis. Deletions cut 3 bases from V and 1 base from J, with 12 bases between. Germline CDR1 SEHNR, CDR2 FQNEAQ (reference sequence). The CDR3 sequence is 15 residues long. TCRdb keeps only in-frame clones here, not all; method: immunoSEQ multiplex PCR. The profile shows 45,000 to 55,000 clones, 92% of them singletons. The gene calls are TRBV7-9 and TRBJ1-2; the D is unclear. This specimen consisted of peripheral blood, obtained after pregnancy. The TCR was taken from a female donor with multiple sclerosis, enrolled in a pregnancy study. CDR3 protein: CASSFGLTFNYGYTF. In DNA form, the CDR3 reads TGTGCCAGCAGCTTCGGACTAACGTTTAACTATGGCTACACCTTC.